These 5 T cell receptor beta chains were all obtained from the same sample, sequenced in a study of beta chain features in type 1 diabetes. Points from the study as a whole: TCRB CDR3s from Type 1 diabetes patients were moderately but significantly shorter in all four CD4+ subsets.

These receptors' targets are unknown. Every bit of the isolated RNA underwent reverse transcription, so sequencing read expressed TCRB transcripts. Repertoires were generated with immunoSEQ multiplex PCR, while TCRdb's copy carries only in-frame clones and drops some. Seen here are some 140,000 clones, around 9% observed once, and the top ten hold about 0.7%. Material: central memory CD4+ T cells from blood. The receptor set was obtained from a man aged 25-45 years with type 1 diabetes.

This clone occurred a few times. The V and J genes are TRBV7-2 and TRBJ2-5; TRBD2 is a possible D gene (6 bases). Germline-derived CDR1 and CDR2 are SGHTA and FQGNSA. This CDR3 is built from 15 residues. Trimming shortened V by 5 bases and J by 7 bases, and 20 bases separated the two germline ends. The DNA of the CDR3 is TGTGCCAGCAGCCCACACCCGGCGGGGAAAGGGACCCAGTACTTC. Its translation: CASSPHPAGKGTQYF.

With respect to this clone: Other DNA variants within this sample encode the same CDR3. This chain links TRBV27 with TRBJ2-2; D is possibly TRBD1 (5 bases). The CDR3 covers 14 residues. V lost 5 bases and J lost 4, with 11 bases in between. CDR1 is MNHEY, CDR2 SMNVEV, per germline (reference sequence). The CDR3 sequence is CASSPRAITGELFF. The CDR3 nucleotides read TGTGCCAGCAGTCCCAGGGCCATCACCGGGGAGCTGTTTTTT.

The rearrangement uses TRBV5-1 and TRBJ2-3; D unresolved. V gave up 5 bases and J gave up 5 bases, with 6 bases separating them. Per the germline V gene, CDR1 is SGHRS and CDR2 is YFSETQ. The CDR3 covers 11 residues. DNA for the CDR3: TGCGCCAGCAGGGAGCGAGATACGCAGTATTTT. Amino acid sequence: CASRERDTQYF.

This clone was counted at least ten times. The CDR3: CASSVVGGTMFF. In DNA, the CDR3 is TGTGCCAGCAGCGTAGTCGGGGGGACGATGTTTTTT. J is TRBJ2-2 and V is TRBV9; 7 bases map to TRBD2. V gave up 0 bases and J gave up 15 bases; unmatched junction bases: 5. The germline gives CDR1 SGDLS, CDR2 YYNGEE. The CDR3 is 12 residues long.

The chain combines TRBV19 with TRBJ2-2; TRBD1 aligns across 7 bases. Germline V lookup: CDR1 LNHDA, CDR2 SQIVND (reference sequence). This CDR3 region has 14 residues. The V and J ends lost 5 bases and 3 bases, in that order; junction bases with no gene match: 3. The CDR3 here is CASSEGAHTGELFF. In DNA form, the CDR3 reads TGTGCCAGTAGTGAGGGGGCCCACACCGGGGAGCTGTTTTTT.